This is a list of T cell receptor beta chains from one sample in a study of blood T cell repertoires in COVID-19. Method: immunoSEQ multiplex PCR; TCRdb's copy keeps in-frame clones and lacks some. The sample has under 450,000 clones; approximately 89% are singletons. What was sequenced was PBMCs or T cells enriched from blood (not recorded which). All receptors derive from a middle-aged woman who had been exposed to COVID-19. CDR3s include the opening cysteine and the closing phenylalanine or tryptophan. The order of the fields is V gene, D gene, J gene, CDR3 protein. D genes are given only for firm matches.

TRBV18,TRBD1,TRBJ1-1,CASSPARDRDLTEAFF
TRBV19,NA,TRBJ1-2,CASNIYRDLNYGYTF
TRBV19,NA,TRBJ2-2,CASTPGGGELFF
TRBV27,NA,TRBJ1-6,CASSRGGVVAPLHF
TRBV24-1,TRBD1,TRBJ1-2,CATSDRGTGNYGYTF
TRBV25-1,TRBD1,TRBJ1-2,CASRNDRAWYGYTF
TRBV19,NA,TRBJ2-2,CASSIISDTGLNTGELFF
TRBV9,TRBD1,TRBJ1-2,CASSVGRTGGWGYTF
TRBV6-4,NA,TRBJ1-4,CASSGTGLRANEKLFF
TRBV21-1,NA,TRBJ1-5,CASSMGLSYRNQYSNQPQHF
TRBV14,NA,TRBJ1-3,CASSLNPGNTIYF
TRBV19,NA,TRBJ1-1,CASSIRWANTEAFF
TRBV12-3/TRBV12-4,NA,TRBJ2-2,CASSTTGELFF
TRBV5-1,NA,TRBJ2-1,CASSLQGFSYNEQFF
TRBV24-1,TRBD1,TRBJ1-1,CATWTGVKLGAFF
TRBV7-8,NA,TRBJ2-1,CASSLQPGLNNEQFF
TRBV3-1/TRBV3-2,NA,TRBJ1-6,CASSQGGRVIDSPLHF
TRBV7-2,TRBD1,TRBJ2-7,CASSLGQGNYEQYF
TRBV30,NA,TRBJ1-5,CAWSSYRDNQPQHF
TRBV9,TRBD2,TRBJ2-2,CASSVARGTSGYTGELFF
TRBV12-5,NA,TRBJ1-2,CASGPDSYGYTF
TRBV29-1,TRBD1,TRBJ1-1,CSVEGGTGTTEAFF
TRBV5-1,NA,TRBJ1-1,CASSLQGATEAFF
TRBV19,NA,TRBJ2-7,CASSIAFSSYEQYF
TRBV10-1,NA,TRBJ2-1,CASSVAGWKDEQFF
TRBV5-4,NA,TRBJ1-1,CASSLGGPGKINTEAFF
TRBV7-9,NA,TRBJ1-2,CASSPGQKVASRGYTF
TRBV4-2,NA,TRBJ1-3,CASSQKTASYFSGNTIYF
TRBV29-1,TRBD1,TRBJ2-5,CSGDRGQETQYF
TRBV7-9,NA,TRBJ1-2,CASSLVTLEGGDGYTF
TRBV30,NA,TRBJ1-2,CAWSPLLYGYTF
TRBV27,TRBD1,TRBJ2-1,CASSKQTGLIDEQFF
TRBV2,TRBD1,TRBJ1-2,CASSVGRGNYGYTF
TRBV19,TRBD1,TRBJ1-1,CASTIQGTNTEAFF
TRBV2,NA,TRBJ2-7,CASSVGGPAYEQYF
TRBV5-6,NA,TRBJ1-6,CASREGVNSPLHF
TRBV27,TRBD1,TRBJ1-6,CASSQGASSPLHF
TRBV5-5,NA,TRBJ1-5,CASSSNQPQHF
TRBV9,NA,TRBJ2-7,CASSATTGSRYEQYF
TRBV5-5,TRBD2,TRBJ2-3,CASSSTSSGRTDTQYF
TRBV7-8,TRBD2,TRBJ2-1,CASSLRKGLAGDNEQFF
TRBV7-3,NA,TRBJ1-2,CASSLNQGGYGYTF
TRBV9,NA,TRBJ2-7,CASSVGGTGTYEQYF
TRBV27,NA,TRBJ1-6,CASSLVGAPLHF
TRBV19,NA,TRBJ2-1,CASTLGRRSYNEQFF
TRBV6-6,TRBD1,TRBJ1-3,CACGDSISGNTIYF
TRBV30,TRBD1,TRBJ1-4,CAWGSPGQGSLKLFF
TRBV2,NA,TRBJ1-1,CASREDLNTEAFF
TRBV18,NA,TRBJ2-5,CASSPGFYF
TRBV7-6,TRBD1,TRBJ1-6,CASSYEQGYNSPLHF
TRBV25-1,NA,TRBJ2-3,CASSPYIHSSDTQYF
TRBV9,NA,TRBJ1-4,CASSVGPKGDMVGKLFF
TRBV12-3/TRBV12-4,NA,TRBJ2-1,CASSPGADNEQFF